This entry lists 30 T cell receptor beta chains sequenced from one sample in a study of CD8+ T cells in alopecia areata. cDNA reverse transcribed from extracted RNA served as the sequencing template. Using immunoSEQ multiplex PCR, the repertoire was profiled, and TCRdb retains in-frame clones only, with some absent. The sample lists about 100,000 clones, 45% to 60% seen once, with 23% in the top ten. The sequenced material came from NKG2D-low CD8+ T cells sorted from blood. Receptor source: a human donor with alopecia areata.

The CDR3: CASSQSLARVEQFF. The CDR3 DNA sequence: TGTGCCAGCAGCCAAAGTTTAGCGCGTGTAGAGCAGTTCTTC. V is TRBV4-2 and J is TRBJ2-1; weak D call: TRBD2 (5 bases). Germline CDR1 and CDR2: LGHNA and YNFKEQ. The CDR3 spans 14 residues. V lost 2 bases and J 10 bases, leaving 15 bases between the germline ends.

The DNA of the CDR3 is TGCGCCAGCAGCCAGGACCCCCCTTGGAATGAGCAGTTCTTC. Its translation: CASSQDPPWNEQFF. The chain couples TRBV5-1 to TRBJ2-1, with no clear D. V gave up 4 bases and J gave up 7 bases, with 15 bases separating them. CDR1 SGHRS and CDR2 YFSETQ come from the germline V gene. This CDR3 spans 14 amino acids.

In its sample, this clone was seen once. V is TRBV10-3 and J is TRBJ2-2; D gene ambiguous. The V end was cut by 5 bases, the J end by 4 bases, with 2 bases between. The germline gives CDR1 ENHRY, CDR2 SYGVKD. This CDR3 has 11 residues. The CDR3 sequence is CAISSTGELFF. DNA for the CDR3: TGTGCCATCAGTAGCACCGGGGAGCTGTTTTTT.

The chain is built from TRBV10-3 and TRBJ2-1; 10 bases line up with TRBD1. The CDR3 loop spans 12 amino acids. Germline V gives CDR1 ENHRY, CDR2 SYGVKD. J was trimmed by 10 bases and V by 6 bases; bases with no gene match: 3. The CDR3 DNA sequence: TGTGCCATCAGGGACAGGGGGAAGGAGCAGTTCTTC. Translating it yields CAIRDRGKEQFF.

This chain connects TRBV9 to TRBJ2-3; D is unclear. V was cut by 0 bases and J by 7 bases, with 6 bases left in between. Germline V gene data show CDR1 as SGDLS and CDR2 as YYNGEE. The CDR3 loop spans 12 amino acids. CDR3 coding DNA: TGTGCCAGCAGCGTAGGGATCAATACGCAGTATTTT. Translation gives CASSVGINTQYF.

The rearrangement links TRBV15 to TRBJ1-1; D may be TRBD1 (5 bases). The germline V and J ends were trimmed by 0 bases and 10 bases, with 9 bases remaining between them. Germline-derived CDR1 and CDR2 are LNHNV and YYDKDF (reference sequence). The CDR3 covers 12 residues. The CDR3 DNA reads TGTGCCACCAGCAGAGATCGAAGGGGAGCTTTCTTT. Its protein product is CATSRDRRGAFF.

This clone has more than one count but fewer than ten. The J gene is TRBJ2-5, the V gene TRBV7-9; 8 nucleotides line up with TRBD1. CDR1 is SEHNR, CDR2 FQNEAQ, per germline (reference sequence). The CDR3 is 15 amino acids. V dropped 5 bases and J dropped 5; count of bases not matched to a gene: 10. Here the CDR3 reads CASSPRQGAEETQYF. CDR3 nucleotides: TGTGCCAGCAGCCCCCGGCAGGGGGCGGAGGAGACCCAGTACTTC.

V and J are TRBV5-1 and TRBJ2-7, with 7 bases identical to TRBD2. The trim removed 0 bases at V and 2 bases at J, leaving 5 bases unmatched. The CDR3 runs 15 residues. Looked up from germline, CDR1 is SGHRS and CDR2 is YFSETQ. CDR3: CASSLETSFTYEQYF. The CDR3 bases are TGCGCCAGCAGCTTGGAGACTAGCTTCACCTACGAGCAGTACTTC.

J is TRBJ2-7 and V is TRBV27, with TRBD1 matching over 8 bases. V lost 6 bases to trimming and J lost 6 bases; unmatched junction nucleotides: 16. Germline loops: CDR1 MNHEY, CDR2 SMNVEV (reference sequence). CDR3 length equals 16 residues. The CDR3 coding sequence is TGTGCCAGCAGCCCTTTGGGCGGGACAGGCAACGCCGAGCAGTACTTC. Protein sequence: CASSPLGGTGNAEQYF.

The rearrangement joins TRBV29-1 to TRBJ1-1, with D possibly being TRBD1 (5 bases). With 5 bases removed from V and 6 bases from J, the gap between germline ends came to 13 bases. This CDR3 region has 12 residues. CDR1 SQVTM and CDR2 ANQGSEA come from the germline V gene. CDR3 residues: CSVRQRVAEAFF. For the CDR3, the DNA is TGCAGCGTTCGACAGAGGGTAGCTGAAGCTTTCTTT.

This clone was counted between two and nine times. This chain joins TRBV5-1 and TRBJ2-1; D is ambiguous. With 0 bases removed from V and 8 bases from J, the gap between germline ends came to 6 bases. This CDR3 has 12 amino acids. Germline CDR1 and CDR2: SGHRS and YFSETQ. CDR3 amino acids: CASSLGNDEQFF. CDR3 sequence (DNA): TGCGCCAGCAGCTTGGGGAACGATGAGCAGTTCTTC.

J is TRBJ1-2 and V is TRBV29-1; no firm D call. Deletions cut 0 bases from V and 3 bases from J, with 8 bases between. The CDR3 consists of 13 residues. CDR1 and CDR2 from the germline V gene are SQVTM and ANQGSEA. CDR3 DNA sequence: TGCAGCGTTGAAGATCCAACAGACTATGGCTACACCTTC. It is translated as CSVEDPTDYGYTF.

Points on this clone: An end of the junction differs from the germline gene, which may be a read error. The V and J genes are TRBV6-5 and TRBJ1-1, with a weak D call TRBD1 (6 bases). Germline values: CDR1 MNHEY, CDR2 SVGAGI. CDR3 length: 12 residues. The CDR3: CASTTGNAEAFF. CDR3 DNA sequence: TGTGCCAGCACCACAGGGAACGCTGAAGCTTTCTTT.

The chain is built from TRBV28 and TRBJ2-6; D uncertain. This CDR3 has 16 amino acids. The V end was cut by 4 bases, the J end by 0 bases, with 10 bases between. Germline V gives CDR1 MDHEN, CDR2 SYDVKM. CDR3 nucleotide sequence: TGTGCCAGCAGTTCATCCAGTGTCTCTGGGGCCAACGTCCTGACTTTC. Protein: CASSSSSVSGANVLTF.

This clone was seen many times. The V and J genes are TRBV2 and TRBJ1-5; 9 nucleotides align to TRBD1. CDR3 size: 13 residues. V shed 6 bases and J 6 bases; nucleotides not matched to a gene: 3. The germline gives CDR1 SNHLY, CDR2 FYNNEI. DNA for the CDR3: TGTGCCAGCAGGGGACAGGGCGCTCAGCCCCAGCATTTT. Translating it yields CASRGQGAQPQHF.

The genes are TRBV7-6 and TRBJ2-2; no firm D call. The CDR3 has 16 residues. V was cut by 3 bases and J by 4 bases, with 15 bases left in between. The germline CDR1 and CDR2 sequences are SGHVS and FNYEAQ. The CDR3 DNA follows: TGTGCCAGCAGCTTTCTTGAGCATAGCCCCACCGGGGAGCTGTTTTTT. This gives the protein CASSFLEHSPTGELFF.

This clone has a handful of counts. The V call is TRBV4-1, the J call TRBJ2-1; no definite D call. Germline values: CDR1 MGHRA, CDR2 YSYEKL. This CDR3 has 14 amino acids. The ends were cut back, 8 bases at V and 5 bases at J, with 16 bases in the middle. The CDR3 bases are TGCGCCAGCGCCCGATTGGGATCCCACAATGAGCAGTTCTTC. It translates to CASARLGSHNEQFF.

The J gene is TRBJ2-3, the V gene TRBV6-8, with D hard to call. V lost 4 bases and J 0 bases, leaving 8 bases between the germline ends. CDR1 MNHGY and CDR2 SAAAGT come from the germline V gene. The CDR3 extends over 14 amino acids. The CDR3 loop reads CASSSYASTDTQYF. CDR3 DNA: TGTGCCAGCAGTTCGTACGCCAGCACAGATACGCAGTATTTT.

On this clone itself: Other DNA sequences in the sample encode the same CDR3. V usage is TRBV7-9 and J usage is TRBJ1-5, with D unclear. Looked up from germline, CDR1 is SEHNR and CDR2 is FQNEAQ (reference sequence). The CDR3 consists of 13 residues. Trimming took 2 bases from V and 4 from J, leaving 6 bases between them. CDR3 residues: CASSLSPNQPQHF. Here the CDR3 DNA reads TGTGCCAGCAGCTTAAGCCCGAATCAGCCCCAGCATTTT.

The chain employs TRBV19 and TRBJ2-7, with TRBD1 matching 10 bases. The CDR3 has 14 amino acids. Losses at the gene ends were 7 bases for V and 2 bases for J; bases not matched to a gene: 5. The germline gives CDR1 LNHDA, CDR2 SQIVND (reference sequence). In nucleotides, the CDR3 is TGTGCCAGTACCACCGGGACAGGGGCCTACGAGCAGTACTTC. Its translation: CASTTGTGAYEQYF.

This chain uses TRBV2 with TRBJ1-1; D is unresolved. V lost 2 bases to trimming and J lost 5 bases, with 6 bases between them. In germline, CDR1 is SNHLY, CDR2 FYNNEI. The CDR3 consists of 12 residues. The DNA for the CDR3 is TGTGCCAGCAGTGAATGGGGTACTGAAGCTTTCTTT. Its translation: CASSEWGTEAFF.

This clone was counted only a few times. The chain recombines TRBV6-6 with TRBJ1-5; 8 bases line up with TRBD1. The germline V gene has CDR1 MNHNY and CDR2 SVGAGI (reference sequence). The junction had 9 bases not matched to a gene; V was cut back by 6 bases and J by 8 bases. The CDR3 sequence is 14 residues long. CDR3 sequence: CASSTDRVVKPQHF. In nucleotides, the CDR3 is TGTGCCAGCAGCACGGACAGGGTGGTAAAGCCCCAGCATTTT.

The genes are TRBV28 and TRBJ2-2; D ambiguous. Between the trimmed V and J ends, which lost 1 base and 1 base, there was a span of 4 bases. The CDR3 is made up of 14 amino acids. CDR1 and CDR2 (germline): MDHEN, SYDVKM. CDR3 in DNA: TGTGCCAGCAGTTTATACAAGAACACCGGGGAGCTGTTTTTT. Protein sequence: CASSLYKNTGELFF. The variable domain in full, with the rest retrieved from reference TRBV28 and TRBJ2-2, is DVKVTQSSRYLVKRTGEKVFLECVQDMDHENMFWYRQDPGLGLRLIYFSYDVKMKEKGDIPEGYSVSREKKERFSLILESASTNQTSMYLCASSLYKNTGELFFGEGSRLTVL.

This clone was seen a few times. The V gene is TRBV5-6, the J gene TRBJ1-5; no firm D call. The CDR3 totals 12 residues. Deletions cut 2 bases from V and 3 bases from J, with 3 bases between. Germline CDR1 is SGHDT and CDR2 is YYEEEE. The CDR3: CASSFPNQPQHF. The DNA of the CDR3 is TGTGCCAGCAGCTTTCCCAATCAGCCCCAGCATTTT.

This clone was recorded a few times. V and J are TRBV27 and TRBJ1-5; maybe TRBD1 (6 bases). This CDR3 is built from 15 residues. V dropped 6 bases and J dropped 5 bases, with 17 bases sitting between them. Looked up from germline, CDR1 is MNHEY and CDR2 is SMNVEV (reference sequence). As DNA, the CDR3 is TGTGCCAGCAGCCGGGACACCTCGGGGGATCAGCCCCAGCATTTT. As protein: CASSRDTSGDQPQHF.

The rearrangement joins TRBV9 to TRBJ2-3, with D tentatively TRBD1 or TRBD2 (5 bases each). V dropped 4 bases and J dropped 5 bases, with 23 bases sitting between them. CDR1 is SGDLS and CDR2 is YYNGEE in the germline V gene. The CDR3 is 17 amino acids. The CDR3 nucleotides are TGTGCCAGCAGCTCCCTCTTAGGGGACCATTTACGAGATACGCAGTATTTT. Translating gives CASSSLLGDHLRDTQYF.

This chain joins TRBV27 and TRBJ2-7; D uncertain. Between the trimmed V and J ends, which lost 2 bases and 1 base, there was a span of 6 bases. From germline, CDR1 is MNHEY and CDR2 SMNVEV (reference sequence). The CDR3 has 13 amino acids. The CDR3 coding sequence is TGTGCCAGCAGTTTAGGGCGGTCCTACGAGCAGTACTTC. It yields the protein CASSLGRSYEQYF.

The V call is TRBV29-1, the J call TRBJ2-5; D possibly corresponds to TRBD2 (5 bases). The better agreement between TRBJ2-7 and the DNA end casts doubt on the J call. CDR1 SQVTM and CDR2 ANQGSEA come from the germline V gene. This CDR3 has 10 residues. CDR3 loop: CSVVEDEQYF. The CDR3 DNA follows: TGCAGCGTTGTGGAGGACGAGCAGTACTTC.

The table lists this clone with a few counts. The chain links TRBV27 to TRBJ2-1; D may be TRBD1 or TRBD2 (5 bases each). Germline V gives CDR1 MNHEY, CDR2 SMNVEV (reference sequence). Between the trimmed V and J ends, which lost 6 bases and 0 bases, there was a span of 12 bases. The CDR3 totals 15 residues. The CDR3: CASSLGTSSYNEQFF. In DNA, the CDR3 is TGTGCCAGCAGCCTAGGGACCTCCTCCTACAATGAGCAGTTCTTC.

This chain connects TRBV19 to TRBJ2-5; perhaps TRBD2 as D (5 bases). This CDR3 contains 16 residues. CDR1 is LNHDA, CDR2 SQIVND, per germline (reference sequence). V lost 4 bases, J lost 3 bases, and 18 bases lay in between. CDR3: CASSNDGVARKETQYF. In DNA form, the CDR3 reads TGTGCCAGTAGTAACGACGGTGTAGCGCGAAAAGAGACCCAGTACTTC.